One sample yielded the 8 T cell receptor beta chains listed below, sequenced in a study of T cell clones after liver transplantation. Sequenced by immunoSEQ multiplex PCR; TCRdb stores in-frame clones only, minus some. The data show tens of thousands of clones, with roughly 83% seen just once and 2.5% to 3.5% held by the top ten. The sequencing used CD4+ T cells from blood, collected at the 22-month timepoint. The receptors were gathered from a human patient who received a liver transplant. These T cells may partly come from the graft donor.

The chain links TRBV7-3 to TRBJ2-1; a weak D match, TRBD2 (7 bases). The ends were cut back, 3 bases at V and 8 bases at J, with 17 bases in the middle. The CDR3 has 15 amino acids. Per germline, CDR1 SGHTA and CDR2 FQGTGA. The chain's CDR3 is CASSFGGGASDEQFF. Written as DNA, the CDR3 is TGTGCCAGCAGCTTCGGAGGGGGGGCCTCGGATGAGCAGTTCTTC.

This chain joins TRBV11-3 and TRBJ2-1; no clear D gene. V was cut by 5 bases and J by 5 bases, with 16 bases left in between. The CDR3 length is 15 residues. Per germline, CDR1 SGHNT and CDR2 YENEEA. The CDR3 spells CASSPRSNENNEQFF. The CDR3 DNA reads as TGTGCCAGCAGCCCTAGATCGAATGAAAACAATGAGCAGTTCTTC.

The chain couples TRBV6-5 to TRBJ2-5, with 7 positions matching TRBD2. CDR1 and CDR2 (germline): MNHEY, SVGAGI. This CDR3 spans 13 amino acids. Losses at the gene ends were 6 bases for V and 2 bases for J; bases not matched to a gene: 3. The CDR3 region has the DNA TGTGCCAGCAGATCGGGAGGTCAAGAGACCCAGTACTTC. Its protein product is CASRSGGQETQYF.

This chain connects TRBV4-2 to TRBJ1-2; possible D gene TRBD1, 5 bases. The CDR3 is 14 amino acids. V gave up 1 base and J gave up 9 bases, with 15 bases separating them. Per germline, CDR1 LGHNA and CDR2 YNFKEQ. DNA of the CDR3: TGTGCCAGCAGCCAAGTGAGGGGAAGTGACCGCTACACCTTC. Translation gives CASSQVRGSDRYTF.

Written as DNA, the CDR3 is TGTGCCAGCGGACTAGGGCCTTCTAACTATGGCTACACCTTC. Translating gives CASGLGPSNYGYTF. This chain links TRBV6-6 with TRBJ1-2, with D hard to call. Trimming shortened V by 8 bases and J by 0 bases, and 13 bases separated the two germline ends. The CDR3 loop spans 14 amino acids. Germline V CDR1 and CDR2: MNHNY, SVGAGI (reference sequence).

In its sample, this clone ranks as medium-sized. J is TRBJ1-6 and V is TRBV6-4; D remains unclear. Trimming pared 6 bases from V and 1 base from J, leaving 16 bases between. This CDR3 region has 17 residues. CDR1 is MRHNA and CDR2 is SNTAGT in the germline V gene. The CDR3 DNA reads TGTGCCAGCAGCTTCGGACCGCCGTGGTCCTATAATTCACCCCTCCACTTT. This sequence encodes CASSFGPPWSYNSPLHF.

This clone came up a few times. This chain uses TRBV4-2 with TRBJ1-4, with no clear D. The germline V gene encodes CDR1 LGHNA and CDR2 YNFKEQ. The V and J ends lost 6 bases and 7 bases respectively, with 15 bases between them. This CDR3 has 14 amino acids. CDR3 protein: CASRLMGGSEKLFF. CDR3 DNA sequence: TGTGCCAGCAGGCTCATGGGCGGCAGTGAAAAACTGTTTTTT.

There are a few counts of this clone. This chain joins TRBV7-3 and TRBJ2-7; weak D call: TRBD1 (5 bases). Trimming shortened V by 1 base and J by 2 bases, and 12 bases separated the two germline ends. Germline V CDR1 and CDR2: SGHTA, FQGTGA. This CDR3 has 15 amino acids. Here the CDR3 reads CASSLSPGATYEQYF. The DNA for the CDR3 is TGTGCCAGCAGCTTAAGCCCTGGGGCAACCTACGAGCAGTACTTC.